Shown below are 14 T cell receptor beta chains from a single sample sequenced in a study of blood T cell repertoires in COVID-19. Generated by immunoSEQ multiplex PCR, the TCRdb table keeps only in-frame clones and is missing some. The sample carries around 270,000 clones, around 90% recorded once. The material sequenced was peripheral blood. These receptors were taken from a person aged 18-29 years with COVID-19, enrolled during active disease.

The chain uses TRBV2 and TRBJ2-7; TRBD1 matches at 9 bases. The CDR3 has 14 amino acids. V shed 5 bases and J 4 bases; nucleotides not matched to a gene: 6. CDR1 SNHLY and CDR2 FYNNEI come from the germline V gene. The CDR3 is CASSLSGQGYEQYF. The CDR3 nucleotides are TGTGCCAGCAGTCTATCCGGACAGGGGTACGAGCAGTACTTC.

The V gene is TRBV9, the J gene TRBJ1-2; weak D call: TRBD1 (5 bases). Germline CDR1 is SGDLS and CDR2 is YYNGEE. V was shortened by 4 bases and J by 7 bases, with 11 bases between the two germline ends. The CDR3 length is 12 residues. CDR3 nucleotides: TGTGCCAGCAGCCACTCCCAGGGTGGCTACACCTTC. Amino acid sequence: CASSHSQGGYTF.

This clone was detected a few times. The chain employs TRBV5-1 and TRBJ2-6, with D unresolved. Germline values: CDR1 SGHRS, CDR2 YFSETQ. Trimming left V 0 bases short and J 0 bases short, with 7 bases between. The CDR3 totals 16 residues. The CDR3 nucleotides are TGCGCCAGCAGCTTGGGGGCCGCCTCTGGGGCCAACGTCCTGACTTTC. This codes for CASSLGAASGANVLTF.

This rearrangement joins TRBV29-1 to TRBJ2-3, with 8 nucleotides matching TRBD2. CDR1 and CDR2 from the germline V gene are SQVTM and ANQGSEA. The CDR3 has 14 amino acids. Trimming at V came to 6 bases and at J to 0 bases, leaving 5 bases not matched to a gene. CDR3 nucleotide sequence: TGCAGCGTAGCGGGAGACTCTAGCACAGATACGCAGTATTTT. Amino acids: CSVAGDSSTDTQYF.

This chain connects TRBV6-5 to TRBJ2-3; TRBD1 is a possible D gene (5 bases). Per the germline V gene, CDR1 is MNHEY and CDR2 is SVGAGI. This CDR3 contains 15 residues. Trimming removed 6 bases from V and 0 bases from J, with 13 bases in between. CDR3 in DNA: TGTGCCAGCAGGAGCATCACAGGTAGCACAGATACGCAGTATTTT. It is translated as CASRSITGSTDTQYF.

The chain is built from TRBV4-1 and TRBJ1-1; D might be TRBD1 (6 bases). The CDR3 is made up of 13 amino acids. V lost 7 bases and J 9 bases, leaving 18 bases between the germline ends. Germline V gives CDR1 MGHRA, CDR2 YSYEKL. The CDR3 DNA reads TGCGCCAGCAATACTGGAAACACAGGGCAAGCTTTCTTT. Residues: CASNTGNTGQAFF.

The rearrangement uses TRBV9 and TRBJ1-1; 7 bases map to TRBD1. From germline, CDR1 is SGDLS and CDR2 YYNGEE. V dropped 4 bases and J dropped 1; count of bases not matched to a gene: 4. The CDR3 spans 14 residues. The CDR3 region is CASSQTGENTEAFF. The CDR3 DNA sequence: TGTGCCAGCAGCCAAACAGGGGAGAACACTGAAGCTTTCTTT.

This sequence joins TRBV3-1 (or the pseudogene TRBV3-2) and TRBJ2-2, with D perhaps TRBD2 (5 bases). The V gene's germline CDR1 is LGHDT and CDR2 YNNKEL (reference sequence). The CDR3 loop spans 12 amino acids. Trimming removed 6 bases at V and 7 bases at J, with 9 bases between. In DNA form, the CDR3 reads TGTGCCAGCAGTCCAGAGGGCGGGGAGCTGTTTTTT. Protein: CASSPEGGELFF.

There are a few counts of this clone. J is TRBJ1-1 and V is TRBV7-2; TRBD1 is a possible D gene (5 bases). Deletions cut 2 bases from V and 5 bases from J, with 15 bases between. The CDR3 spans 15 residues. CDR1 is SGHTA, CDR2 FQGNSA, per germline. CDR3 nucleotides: TGTGCCAGCAGCTTAAATGGGGCGTTAGAGACTGAAGCTTTCTTT. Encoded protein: CASSLNGALETEAFF.

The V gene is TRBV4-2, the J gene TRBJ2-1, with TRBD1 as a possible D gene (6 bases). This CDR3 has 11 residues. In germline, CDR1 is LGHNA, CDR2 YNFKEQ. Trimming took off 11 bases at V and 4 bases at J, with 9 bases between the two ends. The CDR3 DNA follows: TGTGCCGCAGGGGAGTACAATGAGCAGTTCTTC. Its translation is CAAGEYNEQFF.

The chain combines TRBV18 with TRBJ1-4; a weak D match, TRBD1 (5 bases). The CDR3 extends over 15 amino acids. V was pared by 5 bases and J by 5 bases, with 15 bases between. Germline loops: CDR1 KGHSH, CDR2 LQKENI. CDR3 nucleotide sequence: TGTGCCAGCTCATCCCGGGACGGGAGAAATGAAAAACTGTTTTTT. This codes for CASSSRDGRNEKLFF.

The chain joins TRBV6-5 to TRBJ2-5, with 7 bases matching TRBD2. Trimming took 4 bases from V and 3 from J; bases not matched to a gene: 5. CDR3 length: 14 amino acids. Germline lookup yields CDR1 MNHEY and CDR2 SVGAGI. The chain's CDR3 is CASSSAGEEETQYF. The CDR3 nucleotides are TGTGCCAGCAGTTCGGCGGGAGAGGAAGAGACCCAGTACTTC.

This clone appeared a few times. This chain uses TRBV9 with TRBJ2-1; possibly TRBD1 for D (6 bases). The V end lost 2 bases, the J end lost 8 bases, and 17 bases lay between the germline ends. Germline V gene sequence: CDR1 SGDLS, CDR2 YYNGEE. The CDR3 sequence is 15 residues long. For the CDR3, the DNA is TGTGCCAGCAGCGTCGACTTGGTACAGGGTCATGAGCAGTTCTTC. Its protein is CASSVDLVQGHEQFF.

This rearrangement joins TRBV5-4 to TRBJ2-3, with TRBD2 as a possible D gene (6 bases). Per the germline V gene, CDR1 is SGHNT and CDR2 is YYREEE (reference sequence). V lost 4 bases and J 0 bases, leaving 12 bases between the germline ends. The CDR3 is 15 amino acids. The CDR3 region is CASSPAGSSTDTQYF. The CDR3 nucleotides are TGTGCCAGCAGCCCTGCGGGATCAAGCACAGATACGCAGTATTTT.